This T cell receptor beta chain appears in the sequencing data of a study of cytomegalovirus exposure and HLA in healthy donors. Researchers ran the PCR with 60 Vbeta and 13 Jbeta primers. Here immunoSEQ multiplex PCR was the method, and the copy in TCRdb shows in-frame clones only, minus some. Among 150,000 to 200,000 clones listed, under 85% were seen once. This CDR3 region has 16 residues. J lost 0 bases, V lost 5 bases, and 5 bases had no gene match. Germline CDR1 is SGHDT and CDR2 is YYEEEE. The TCR was taken from a middle-aged man in good health and CMV-seronegative. The chain carries TRBV5-6 and TRBJ2-2; TRBD2 agrees at 9 bases. The sample comprised PBMCs. The CDR3 spells CASSSLAGANTGELFF. CDR3 DNA sequence: TGTGCCAGCAGTTCACTAGCGGGCGCGAACACCGGGGAGCTGTTTTTT.